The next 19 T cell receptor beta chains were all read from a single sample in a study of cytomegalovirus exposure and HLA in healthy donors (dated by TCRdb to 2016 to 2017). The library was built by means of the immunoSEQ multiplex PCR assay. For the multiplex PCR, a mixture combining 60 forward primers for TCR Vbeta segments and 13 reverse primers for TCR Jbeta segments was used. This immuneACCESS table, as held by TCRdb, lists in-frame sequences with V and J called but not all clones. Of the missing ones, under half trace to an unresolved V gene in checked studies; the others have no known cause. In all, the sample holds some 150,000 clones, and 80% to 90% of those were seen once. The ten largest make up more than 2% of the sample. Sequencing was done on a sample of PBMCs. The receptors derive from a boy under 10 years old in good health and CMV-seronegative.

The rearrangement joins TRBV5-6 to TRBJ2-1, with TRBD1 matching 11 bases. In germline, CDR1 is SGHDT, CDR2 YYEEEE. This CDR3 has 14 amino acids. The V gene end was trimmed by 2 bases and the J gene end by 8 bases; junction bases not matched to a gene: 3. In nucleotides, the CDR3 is TGTGCCAGCAGCTTTGGACAGGGGGCCCATGAGCAGTTCTTC. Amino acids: CASSFGQGAHEQFF.

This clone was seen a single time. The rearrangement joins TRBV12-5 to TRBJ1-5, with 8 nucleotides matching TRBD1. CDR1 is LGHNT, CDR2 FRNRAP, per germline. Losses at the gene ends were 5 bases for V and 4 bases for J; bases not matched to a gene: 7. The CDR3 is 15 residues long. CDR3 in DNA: TGTGCTAGTGGTCCCCCAAGACAGGGGAATCAGCCCCAGCATTTT. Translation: CASGPPRQGNQPQHF. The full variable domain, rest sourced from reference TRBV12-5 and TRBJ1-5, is DARVTQTPRHKVTEMGQEVTMRCQPILGHNTVFWYRQTMMQGLELLAYFRNRAPLDDSGMPKDRFSAEMPDATLATLKIQPSEPRDSAVYFCASGPPRQGNQPQHFGDGTRLSIL.

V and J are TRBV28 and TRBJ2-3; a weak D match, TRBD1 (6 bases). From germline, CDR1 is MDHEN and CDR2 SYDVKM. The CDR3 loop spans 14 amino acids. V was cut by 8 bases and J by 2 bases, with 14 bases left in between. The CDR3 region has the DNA TGTGCCAGCCACGCAGGGGCCCTCACAGATACGCAGTATTTT. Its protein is CASHAGALTDTQYF.

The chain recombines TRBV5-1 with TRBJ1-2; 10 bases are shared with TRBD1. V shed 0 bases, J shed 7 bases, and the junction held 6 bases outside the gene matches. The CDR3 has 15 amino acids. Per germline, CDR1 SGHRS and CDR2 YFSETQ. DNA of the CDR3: TGCGCCAGCAGCTTGGGGTTGACAGGGGGCTTTGGCTACACCTTC. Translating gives CASSLGLTGGFGYTF.

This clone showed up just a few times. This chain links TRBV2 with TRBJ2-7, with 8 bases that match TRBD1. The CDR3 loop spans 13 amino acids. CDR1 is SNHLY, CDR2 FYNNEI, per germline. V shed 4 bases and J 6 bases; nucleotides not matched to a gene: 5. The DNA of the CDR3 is TGTGCCAGCAGTGCCCAAGGACAGGGCGAGCAGTACTTC. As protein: CASSAQGQGEQYF.

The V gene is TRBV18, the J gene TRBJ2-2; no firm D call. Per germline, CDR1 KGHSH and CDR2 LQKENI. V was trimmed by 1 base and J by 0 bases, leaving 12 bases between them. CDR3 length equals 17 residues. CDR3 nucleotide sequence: TGTGCCAGCTCACCACTTTCCCCCAGTCCGAACACCGGGGAGCTGTTTTTT. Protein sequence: CASSPLSPSPNTGELFF.

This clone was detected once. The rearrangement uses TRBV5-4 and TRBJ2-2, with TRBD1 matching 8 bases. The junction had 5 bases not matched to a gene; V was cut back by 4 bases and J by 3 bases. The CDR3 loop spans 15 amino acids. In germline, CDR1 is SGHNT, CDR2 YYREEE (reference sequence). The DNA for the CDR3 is TGTGCCAGCAGCATAAAGACAGGGGACACCGGGGAGCTGTTTTTT. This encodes CASSIKTGDTGELFF.

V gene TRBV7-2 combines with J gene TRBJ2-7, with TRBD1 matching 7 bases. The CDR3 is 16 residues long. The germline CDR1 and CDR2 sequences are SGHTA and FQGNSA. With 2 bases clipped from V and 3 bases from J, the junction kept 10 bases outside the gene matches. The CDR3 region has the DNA TGTGCCAGCAGCTTACCGCTGCTACAGGGGCTCTACGAGCAGTACTTC. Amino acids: CASSLPLLQGLYEQYF.

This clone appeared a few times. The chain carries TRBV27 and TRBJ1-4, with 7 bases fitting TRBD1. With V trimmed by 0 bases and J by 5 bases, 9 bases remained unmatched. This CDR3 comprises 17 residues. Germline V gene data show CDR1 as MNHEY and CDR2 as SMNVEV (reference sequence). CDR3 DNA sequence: TGTGCCAGCAGTTTATCGGCAAATCAGGGGGGAAATGAAAAACTGTTTTTT. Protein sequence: CASSLSANQGGNEKLFF.

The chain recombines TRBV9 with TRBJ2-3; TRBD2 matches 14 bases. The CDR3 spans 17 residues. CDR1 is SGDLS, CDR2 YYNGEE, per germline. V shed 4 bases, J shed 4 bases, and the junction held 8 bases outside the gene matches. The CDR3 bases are TGTGCCAGCAGCCTAAGAGGGACTAGCGGGAGACCAGATACGCAGTATTTT. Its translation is CASSLRGTSGRPDTQYF.

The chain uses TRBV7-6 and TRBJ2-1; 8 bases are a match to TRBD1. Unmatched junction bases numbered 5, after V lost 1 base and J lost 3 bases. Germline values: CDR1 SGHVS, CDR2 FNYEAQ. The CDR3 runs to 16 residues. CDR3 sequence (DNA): TGTGCCAGCAGCTTAGGCGAACAGGGGGTCTACAATGAGCAGTTCTTC. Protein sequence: CASSLGEQGVYNEQFF.

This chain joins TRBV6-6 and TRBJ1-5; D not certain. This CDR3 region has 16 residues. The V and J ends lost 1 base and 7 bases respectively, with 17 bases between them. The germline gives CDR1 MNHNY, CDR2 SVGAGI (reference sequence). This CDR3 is CASSYLQVTHGQPQHF. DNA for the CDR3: TGTGCCAGCAGTTACTTACAAGTGACACACGGACAGCCCCAGCATTTT.

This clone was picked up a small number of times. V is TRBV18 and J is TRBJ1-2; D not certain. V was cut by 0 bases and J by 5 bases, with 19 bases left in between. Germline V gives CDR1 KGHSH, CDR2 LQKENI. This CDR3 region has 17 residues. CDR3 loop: CASSPPDYRSPKYGYTF. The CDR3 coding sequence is TGTGCCAGCTCACCACCGGATTACAGATCCCCGAAGTATGGCTACACCTTC.

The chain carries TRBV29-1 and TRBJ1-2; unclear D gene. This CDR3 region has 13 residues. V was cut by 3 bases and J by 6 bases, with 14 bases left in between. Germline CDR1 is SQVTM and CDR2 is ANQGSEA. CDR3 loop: CSVDPLAENGYTF. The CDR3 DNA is TGCAGCGTTGACCCCCTGGCAGAAAATGGCTACACCTTC.

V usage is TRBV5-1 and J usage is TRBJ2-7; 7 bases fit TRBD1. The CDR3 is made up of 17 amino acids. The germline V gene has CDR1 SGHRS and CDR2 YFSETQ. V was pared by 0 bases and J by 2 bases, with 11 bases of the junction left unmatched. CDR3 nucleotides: TGCGCCAGCAGCTTGGCGTGGACAGGATTAACCCCCTACGAGCAGTACTTC. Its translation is CASSLAWTGLTPYEQYF.

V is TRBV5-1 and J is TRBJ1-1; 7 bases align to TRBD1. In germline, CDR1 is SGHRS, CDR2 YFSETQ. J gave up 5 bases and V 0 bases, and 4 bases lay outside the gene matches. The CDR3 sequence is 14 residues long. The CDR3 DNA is TGCGCCAGCAGCTTGGACAGGGGCAGGACTGAAGCTTTCTTT. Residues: CASSLDRGRTEAFF.

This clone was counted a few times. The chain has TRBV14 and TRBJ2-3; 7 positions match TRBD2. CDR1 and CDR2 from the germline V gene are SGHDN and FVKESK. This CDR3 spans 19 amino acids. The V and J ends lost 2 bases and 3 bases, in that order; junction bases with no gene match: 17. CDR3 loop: CASSQFWAGANVRTDTQYF. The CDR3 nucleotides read TGTGCCAGCAGCCAATTTTGGGCGGGAGCGAACGTGAGAACAGATACGCAGTATTTT.

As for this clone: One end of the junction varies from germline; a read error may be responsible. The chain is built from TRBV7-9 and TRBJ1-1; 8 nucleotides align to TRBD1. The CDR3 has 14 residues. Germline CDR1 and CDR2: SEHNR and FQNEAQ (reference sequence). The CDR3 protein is CSSSPGQGWAEAFF. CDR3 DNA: TGTTCCAGCAGCCCCGGACAGGGTTGGGCTGAAGCTTTCTTT.

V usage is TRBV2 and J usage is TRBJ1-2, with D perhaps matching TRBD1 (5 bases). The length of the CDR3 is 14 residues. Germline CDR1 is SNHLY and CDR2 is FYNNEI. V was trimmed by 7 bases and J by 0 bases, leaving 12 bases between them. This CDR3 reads CASTFSTANYGYTF. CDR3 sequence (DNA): TGTGCCAGCACTTTCTCGACAGCTAACTATGGCTACACCTTC.